Shown below are 26 T cell receptor beta chains from a single sample sequenced in a study of blood T cells in healthy people across ages. Through a sample-barcoded 5' primer and a J-beta primer mix, a second PCR was run for roughly 6 to 12 cycles. TCRdb recomputed calls from the 5' RACE reads with MiXCR, one row per CDR3 protein. The sample yields about a million distinct CDR3 sequences, roughly 51% seen once. Specimen: blood. The receptor set was obtained from a woman in her sixties or seventies in good health.

The chain links TRBV19 to TRBJ2-3, with 8 positions matching TRBD1. The CDR3 is 15 amino acids. CDR1 and CDR2 (germline): LNHDA, SQIVND (reference sequence). V lost 5 bases, J lost 2 bases, and 6 bases stayed unmatched. This chain's CDR3 is CASSGQGVDTDTQYF. The CDR3 DNA follows: TGTGCCAGTAGTGGACAGGGAGTGGACACAGATACGCAGTATTTT.

The CDR3 loop reads CASSHPGQGVSKNIQYF. The CDR3 nucleotides are TGCGCCAGCAGTCACCCGGGACAGGGAGTTTCCAAAAACATTCAGTACTTC. The chain links TRBV10-2 to TRBJ2-4; 9 bases map to TRBD1. V was pared by 5 bases and J by 2 bases, with 10 bases of the junction left unmatched. Germline V gene data show CDR1 as WSHSY and CDR2 as SAAADI. The CDR3 loop spans 17 amino acids.

This clonotype turned up a few times. V and J are TRBV6-5 and TRBJ2-1, with D hard to call. There are 11 residues in the CDR3. Germline V gives CDR1 MNHEY, CDR2 SVGAGI. The ends were cut back, 7 bases at V and 10 bases at J, with 11 bases in the middle. DNA for the CDR3: TGTGCCAGCACCCGTGCGGAGGAGCAGTTCTTC. Translating it yields CASTRAEEQFF.

CDR3 sequence (DNA): TGTGCCAGCAGCACACTAGCGGGGACACAAGAGACCCAGTACTTC. Amino acids: CASSTLAGTQETQYF. The rearrangement links TRBV7-2 to TRBJ2-5; TRBD2 agrees at 10 bases. The trim removed 5 bases at V and 2 bases at J, leaving 5 bases unmatched. Germline assignment: CDR1 SGHTA and CDR2 FQGNSA. The CDR3 is 15 residues long.

A remark on this clonotype: The junction departs from the called germline gene at one end, perhaps through a read error. This rearrangement joins TRBV4-1 to TRBJ2-2, with D possibly TRBD1 on 5 matching bases. Germline V gives CDR1 MGHRA, CDR2 YSYEKL. CDR3 length: 17 amino acids. CDR3 amino acids: CASSQDPARALTRELFF. CDR3 nucleotides: TGCGCCAGCAGCCAAGATCCCGCCAGGGCCCTCACCAGGGAGCTGTTTTTT.

The chain combines TRBV12-3 or TRBV12-4 with TRBJ2-3; weak D call: TRBD2 (5 bases). Trimming shortened V by 6 bases and J by 0 bases, and 16 bases separated the two germline ends. The CDR3 extends over 16 amino acids. CDR3 bases: TGTGCCAGCAGCCCTACTAGTGCGACTAGCACAGATACGCAGTATTTT. As protein: CASSPTSATSTDTQYF.

The gene calls are TRBV6-5 and TRBJ2-7; D might be TRBD1 (5 bases). CDR1 and CDR2 from the germline V gene are MNHEY and SVGAGI. V gave up 6 bases and J gave up 6 bases, with 15 bases separating them. CDR3 length: 13 residues. The CDR3 loop is CASRRTGTCEQYF. CDR3 in DNA: TGTGCCAGCAGGCGCACAGGTACCTGCGAGCAGTACTTC.

The gene calls are TRBV2 and TRBJ2-1; 9 bases map to TRBD1. The V and J ends lost 6 bases and 4 bases, in that order; junction bases with no gene match: 7. The germline V gene encodes CDR1 SNHLY and CDR2 FYNNEI. The CDR3 extends over 15 amino acids. For the CDR3, the DNA is TGTGCCAGCAGGGCGGGGACAGGGTATTACAATGAGCAGTTCTTC. Amino acid sequence: CASRAGTGYYNEQFF.

This clonotype showed up just a few times. V gene TRBV4-2 combines with J gene TRBJ2-3, with D possibly TRBD1 on 5 matching bases. CDR1 and CDR2 from the germline V gene are LGHNA and YNFKEQ. Trimming stripped 1 base from V and 2 bases from J, with 10 bases between. The CDR3 loop spans 15 amino acids. This CDR3 is CASSQVDSVTDTQYF. In DNA form, the CDR3 reads TGTGCCAGCAGCCAAGTTGACAGTGTCACAGATACGCAGTATTTT.

The genes are TRBV20-1 and TRBJ2-7, with a weak D call TRBD1 (6 bases). Germline V gene lookup returns CDR1 DFQATT and CDR2 SNEGSKA (reference sequence). The CDR3 extends over 14 amino acids. The V gene lost 0 bases and the J gene lost 3 bases, with 12 bases spanning the gap. CDR3 protein: CSARDNHRDYEQYF. The CDR3 DNA sequence: TGCAGTGCTAGAGATAATCACAGGGACTACGAGCAGTACTTC.

V gene TRBV5-1 combines with J gene TRBJ2-3; 8 bases are shared with TRBD1. Per the germline V gene, CDR1 is SGHRS and CDR2 is YFSETQ. The CDR3 length is 14 residues. Trimming removed 4 bases from V and 4 bases from J; junction bases left unmatched: 5. CDR3 DNA: TGCGCCAGCAGCACGCGGACAGGGCCAGATACGCAGTATTTT. Protein: CASSTRTGPDTQYF.

The chain uses TRBV20-1 and TRBJ2-1; TRBD1 agrees at 8 bases. The length of the CDR3 is 15 residues. V lost 0 bases to trimming and J lost 4 bases; unmatched junction nucleotides: 5. Germline CDR1 DFQATT, CDR2 SNEGSKA (reference sequence). The CDR3 is CSARDQGQAYNEQFF. The CDR3 nucleotides read TGCAGTGCTAGAGATCAGGGACAGGCGTACAATGAGCAGTTCTTC.

V usage is TRBV28 and J usage is TRBJ2-5; 7 bases line up with TRBD2. Germline CDR1 reads MDHEN; CDR2 reads SYDVKM. Unmatched junction bases numbered 7, after V lost 7 bases and J lost 2 bases. The CDR3 loop spans 14 amino acids. DNA of the CDR3: TGTGCCAGCACCGAAGCGGGGTTTCAAGAGACCCAGTACTTC. This translates into CASTEAGFQETQYF.

This chain's CDR3 is CASSQVGSDEQFF. The CDR3 bases are TGCGCCAGCAGCCAGGTGGGGAGCGATGAGCAGTTCTTC. The rearrangement links TRBV5-1 to TRBJ2-1, with a tentative D call TRBD2 (5 bases). The CDR3 totals 13 residues. V was pared by 4 bases and J by 8 bases, with 13 bases between. CDR1 is SGHRS, CDR2 YFSETQ, per germline.

The CDR3, as DNA: TGTGCCAGCAGCCAAAGAGACGAGCAGTACTTC. Residues: CASSQRDEQYF. The chain uses TRBV4-2 and TRBJ2-5; D gene uncertain. The last part of the DNA fits TRBJ2-7 better; the J call may be wrong. CDR1 is LGHNA, CDR2 YNFKEQ, per germline. The CDR3 has 11 residues.

The chain links TRBV7-9 to TRBJ2-5; the match to TRBD1 covers 7 bases. The germline gives CDR1 SEHNR, CDR2 FQNEAQ (reference sequence). CDR3 length equals 17 residues. The CDR3 bases are TGTGCTGCATCCCCGGGACAGCGACTCGGGGACGGAGAGACCCAGTACTTC. This sequence encodes CAASPGQRLGDGETQYF.

This clonotype has at least ten counts. The chain employs TRBV7-2 and TRBJ1-1; 8 positions agree with TRBD1. Germline lookup yields CDR1 SGHTA and CDR2 FQGNSA. Losses at the gene ends were 2 bases for V and 10 bases for J; bases not matched to a gene: 12. The CDR3 is made up of 15 amino acids. CDR3 amino acids: CASSLTGTGPSRAFF. CDR3 coding DNA: TGTGCCAGCAGCTTAACTGGGACAGGCCCATCTCGAGCTTTCTTT.

This clonotype was seen a few times. V is TRBV29-1 and J is TRBJ2-7; 7 bases line up with TRBD1. Trimming cost V 2 bases and J 2 bases; bases outside gene matches: 3. CDR1 and CDR2 from the germline V gene are SQVTM and ANQGSEA. CDR3 size: 13 residues. Here the CDR3 reads CSVEFTGAYEQYF. CDR3 DNA: TGCAGCGTTGAATTCACAGGGGCCTACGAGCAGTACTTC.

J is TRBJ2-3 and V is TRBV7-9; 10 positions match TRBD2. Germline assignment: CDR1 SEHNR and CDR2 FQNEAQ (reference sequence). After removal of 4 bases from V and 0 bases from J, the junction contained 4 bases not matched to a gene. CDR3 length equals 16 residues. In DNA, the CDR3 is TGTGCCAGCAGCTCCGGACTAGCGGAAAGCACAGATACGCAGTATTTT. Protein sequence: CASSSGLAESTDTQYF. The entire variable domain, with the rest obtained from reference TRBV7-9 and TRBJ2-3, is as follows: DTGVSQNPRHKITKRGQNVTFRCDPISEHNRLYWYRQTLGQGPEFLTYFQNEAQLEKSRLLSDRFSAERPKGSFSTLEIQRTEQGDSAMYLCASSSGLAESTDTQYFGPGTRLTVL.

This clonotype was picked up a small number of times. The CDR3 DNA follows: TGTGCCAGCAGCAACCGGGACAGGGGAACCGGGGAGCTGTTTTTT. Its translation is CASSNRDRGTGELFF. The chain couples TRBV27 to TRBJ2-2, with 10 bases that match TRBD1. CDR3 size: 15 residues. J lost 5 bases, V lost 6 bases, and 6 bases had no gene match. Germline V CDR1 and CDR2: MNHEY, SMNVEV (reference sequence).

In this sample, this clonotype turned up a few times. The V and J genes are TRBV7-2 and TRBJ2-3, with 9 bases that match TRBD2. Trimming took 3 bases from V and 1 from J; bases not matched to a gene: 8. Germline-derived CDR1 and CDR2 are SGHTA and FQGNSA. This CDR3 is 17 amino acids long. The CDR3 DNA follows: TGTGCCAGCAGCTTTTTAGTAGCGGGAGTCGGCACAGATACGCAGTATTTT. Protein sequence: CASSFLVAGVGTDTQYF.

This CDR3 is CASSPRRVLTKNIQYF. The CDR3 DNA reads as TGTGCCAGCAGCCCAAGGCGGGTCTTAACCAAAAACATTCAGTACTTC. The chain joins TRBV12-3 or TRBV12-4 to TRBJ2-4; possible D gene TRBD2, 5 bases. The CDR3 is made up of 16 amino acids. The V gene lost 6 bases and the J gene lost 2 bases, with 17 bases spanning the gap.

The chain combines TRBV4-1 with TRBJ2-3; D is possibly TRBD2 (5 bases). CDR3 length: 15 amino acids. The germline gives CDR1 MGHRA, CDR2 YSYEKL. The V end lost 0 bases, the J end lost 2 bases, and 9 bases lay between the germline ends. The CDR3 nucleotides are TGCGCCAGCAGCCAAGAATCTAGCTCCACAGATACGCAGTATTTT. Translating gives CASSQESSSTDTQYF.

The chain carries TRBV20-1 and TRBJ2-3; D not certain. This CDR3 comprises 11 residues. CDR1 and CDR2 from the germline V gene are DFQATT and SNEGSKA (reference sequence). V lost 6 bases, J lost 7 bases, and 11 bases lay in between. The CDR3 sequence: CSAPRAYTQYF. Here the CDR3 DNA reads TGCAGTGCCCCCAGAGCGTATACGCAGTATTTT.

Points on this clonotype: This may come from a read error, since a much larger clone is one base off. The chain employs TRBV29-1 and TRBJ2-1; 8 positions match TRBD1. The DNA end is more similar to TRBJ2-7, so the J call may be wrong. Germline CDR1 reads SQVTM; CDR2 reads ANQGSEA. This CDR3 is built from 15 residues. The CDR3 DNA reads TGCAGCGTTGAGGTAGGGGACAGGCAATACAATGAGCAGTACTTC. Translated, it gives CSVEVGDRQYNEQYF.

This sequence joins TRBV25-1 and TRBJ2-7; possible D gene TRBD2, 6 bases. Trimming stripped 3 bases from V and 3 bases from J, with 15 bases between. Germline V gene lookup returns CDR1 MGHDK and CDR2 SYGVNS. The CDR3 is made up of 15 amino acids. The CDR3 DNA sequence: TGTGCCAGCAGTGACCCCCATGGGACTTACTACGAGCAGTACTTC. The encoded protein is CASSDPHGTYYEQYF.